This TCR beta chain was captured by sequencing in a study of cytomegalovirus exposure and HLA in healthy donors. The PCR was carried out with 60 Vbeta primers and 13 Jbeta primers. Only in-frame clones appear in the TCRdb table, and some are missing; sequencing was by immunoSEQ multiplex PCR. This table has over 150,000 clones, 80% appearing once. The TCR comes from a man under 40 in good health and CMV-seronegative. The sequencing sample was made of PBMCs.

The CDR3 region has the DNA TGTGCCAGCAGCGTACCACTAGAAACAGATACGCAGTATTTT. Its protein product is CASSVPLETDTQYF. The J gene is TRBJ2-3, the V gene TRBV9; D possibly corresponds to TRBD2 (5 bases). CDR1 and CDR2 (germline): SGDLS, YYNGEE. With 1 base removed from V and 3 bases from J, the gap between germline ends came to 9 bases. CDR3 length: 14 residues.